This TCR beta chain originates from a study of T cells in Graves' hyperthyroidism and ophthalmopathy. Study-level results: Most thyroid clonotypes expanded above 0.001 appeared in blood too. Median prediction lead before ophthalmopathy onset was 5.5 to 7 months with the model.

Deletions cut 3 bases from V and 2 bases from J, with 13 bases between. Looked up from germline, CDR1 is SGDLS and CDR2 is YYNGEE. CDR3 length equals 15 residues. Graves' hyperthyroidism is called stable when ophthalmopathy does not progress within 18 months. Researchers took RNA transcripts and amplified the TCR beta CDR3 regions from them. In the first-round RT-PCR of the TCR CDR3, the HTBI primer set was used. TCRdb used MiXCR to reprocess the multiplex PCR reads, holding one entry per CDR3 protein. Among 300,000 to 450,000 distinct CDR3 sequences listed, about 15% were seen once. Concerning this clonotype itself: Its specificity is not known.

The sample taken for sequencing was blood. This clonotype originated in a woman aged 30 to 39 with Graves' hyperthyroidism. V and J are TRBV9 and TRBJ2-3; D might be TRBD1 (6 bases). CDR3 region: CASSAGTTSTDTQYF. Here the CDR3 DNA reads TGTGCCAGCAGCGCCGGGACAACCTCCACAGATACGCAGTATTTT.